Listed here is a single T cell receptor (beta chain). Its antigen is not identified. Data came from immunoSEQ multiplex PCR; TCRdb stores just in-frame clones and leaves some out. Of about 160,000 clones listed, 91% are singletons. The entry originates in a study of T cell responses to AZD1222 COVID-19 vaccine. As for the study in general: Pooling was applied to second doses at about 4 or about 12 weeks.

Study-level points and caveats: At 160-218 and 743-854, vaccine-associated CD4 TCRs were dominant, and they spanned spike. Donors were chiefly white British, with a greater number of females, and clonal diversity was perhaps underestimated.

CDR1 and CDR2 from the germline V gene are MNHEY and SMNVEV (reference sequence). With V trimmed by 4 bases and J by 3 bases, 4 bases remained unmatched. This CDR3 has 14 residues. This receptor was taken from an adult in good health. The sample was peripheral blood, taken on day 0 of AZD1222 vaccination. V is TRBV27 and J is TRBJ1-1, with TRBD1 matching 8 bases. CDR3 in amino acids: CASSSGGFYTEAFF. CDR3 nucleotide sequence: TGTGCCAGCAGTTCAGGGGGCTTCTACACTGAAGCTTTCTTT.